This TCR beta chain was sequenced during a study of shared clonotypes between healthy human individuals. Study-level findings and limits: Generally, naive subsets came out with larger estimated richness than memory subsets.

The CDR3 contains 17 residues. Germline values: CDR1 MDHEN, CDR2 SYDVKM. V gave up 5 bases and J gave up 0 bases; unmatched junction bases: 12. Produced via immunoSEQ multiplex PCR; TCRdb's table is partial and in-frame only. Of 170,000 or so clones listed, about 66% are singletons. The count of this clone is one. Its target is unknown. The sample consisted of memory CD4+ T cells sorted from blood. Subset described: CD45RA-negative fraction. This TCR derives from a man aged 25-45 years in good health. J is TRBJ2-7 and V is TRBV28; 8 bases fit TRBD2. CDR3 sequence: CASSAPLGSGNSYEQYF. DNA for the CDR3: TGTGCCAGCAGTGCCCCCTTAGGTAGCGGGAACTCCTACGAGCAGTACTTC. Together with reference TRBV28 and TRBJ2-7, the CDR3 gives the full variable domain: DVKVTQSSRYLVKRTGEKVFLECVQDMDHENMFWYRQDPGLGLRLIYFSYDVKMKEKGDIPEGYSVSREKKERFSLILESASTNQTSMYLCASSAPLGSGNSYEQYFGPGTRLTVT.